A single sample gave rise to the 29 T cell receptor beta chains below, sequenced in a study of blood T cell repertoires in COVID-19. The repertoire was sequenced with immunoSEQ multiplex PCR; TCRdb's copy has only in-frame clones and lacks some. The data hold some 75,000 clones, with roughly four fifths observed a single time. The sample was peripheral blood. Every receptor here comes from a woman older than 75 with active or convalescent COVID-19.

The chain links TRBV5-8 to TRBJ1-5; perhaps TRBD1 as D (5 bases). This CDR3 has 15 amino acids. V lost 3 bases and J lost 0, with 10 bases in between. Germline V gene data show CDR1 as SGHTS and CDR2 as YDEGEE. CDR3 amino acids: CASSSTAVSNQPQHF. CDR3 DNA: TGTGCCAGCAGCTCGACAGCCGTTAGCAATCAGCCCCAGCATTTT.

CDR3 DNA: TGTGCCACCAGCAGAGTACAGGGACGGCGGGAGCAGTACTTC. This codes for CATSRVQGRREQYF. The chain couples TRBV15 to TRBJ2-7; D might be TRBD1 (6 bases). Trimming stripped 1 base from V and 7 bases from J, with 14 bases between. CDR1 and CDR2 (germline): LNHNV, YYDKDF (reference sequence). This CDR3 is 14 amino acids long.

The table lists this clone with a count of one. The CDR3 here is CASSSETSGGILGQYF. The DNA of the CDR3 is TGTGCCAGCAGCTCCGAGACTAGCGGGGGAATCCTCGGGCAGTACTTC. The chain joins TRBV7-2 to TRBJ2-7; 12 bases are a match to TRBD2. Germline CDR1 and CDR2: SGHTA and FQGNSA. V was pared by 4 bases and J by 9 bases, with 13 bases of the junction left unmatched. CDR3 size: 16 residues.

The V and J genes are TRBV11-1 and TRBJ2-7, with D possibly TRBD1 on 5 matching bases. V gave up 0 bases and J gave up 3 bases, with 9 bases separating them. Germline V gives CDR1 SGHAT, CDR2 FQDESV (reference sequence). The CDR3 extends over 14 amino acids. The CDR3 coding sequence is TGTGCCAGCAGCTTAGCCGACAGTCTCTACGAGCAGTACTTC. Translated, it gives CASSLADSLYEQYF.

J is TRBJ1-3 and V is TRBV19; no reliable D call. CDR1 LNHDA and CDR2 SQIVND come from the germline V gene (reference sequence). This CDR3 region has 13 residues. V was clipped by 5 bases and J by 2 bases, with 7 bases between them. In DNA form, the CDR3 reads TGTGCCAGTAGTCCGGTCCCTGGAAACACCATATATTTT. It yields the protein CASSPVPGNTIYF.

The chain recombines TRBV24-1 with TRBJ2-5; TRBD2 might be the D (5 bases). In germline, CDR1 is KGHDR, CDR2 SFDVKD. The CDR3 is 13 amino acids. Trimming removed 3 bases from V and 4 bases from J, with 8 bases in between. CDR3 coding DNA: TGTGCCACCAGTGATACGGGGTTAGAGACCCAGTACTTC. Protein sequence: CATSDTGLETQYF.

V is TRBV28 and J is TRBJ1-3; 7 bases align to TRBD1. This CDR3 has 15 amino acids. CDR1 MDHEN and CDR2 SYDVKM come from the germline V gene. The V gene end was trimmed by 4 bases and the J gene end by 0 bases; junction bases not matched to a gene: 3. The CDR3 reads CASSSGTVSGNTIYF. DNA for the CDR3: TGTGCCAGCAGTTCCGGGACAGTCTCTGGAAACACCATATATTTT.

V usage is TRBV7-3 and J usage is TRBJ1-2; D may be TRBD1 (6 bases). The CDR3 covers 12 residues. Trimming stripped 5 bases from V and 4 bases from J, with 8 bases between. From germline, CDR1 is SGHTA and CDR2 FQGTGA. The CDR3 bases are TGTGCCAGCAGCGCGGACAGCTATGGCTACACCTTC. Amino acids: CASSADSYGYTF. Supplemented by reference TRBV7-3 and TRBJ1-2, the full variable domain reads GAGVSQTPSNKVTEKGKYVELRCDPISGHTALYWYRQSLGQGPEFLIYFQGTGAADDSGLPNDRFFAVRPEGSVSTLKIQRTERGDSAVYLCASSADSYGYTFGSGTRLTVV.

CDR3 loop: CASSRRTGDHTQYF. As DNA, the CDR3 is TGCGCCAGCAGCCGCCGGACAGGGGATCATACGCAGTATTTT. The chain links TRBV4-3 to TRBJ2-3; 9 nucleotides match TRBD1. This CDR3 has 14 amino acids. Germline V lookup: CDR1 LGHNA, CDR2 YSLEER. With 4 bases clipped from V and 7 bases from J, the junction kept 6 bases outside the gene matches.

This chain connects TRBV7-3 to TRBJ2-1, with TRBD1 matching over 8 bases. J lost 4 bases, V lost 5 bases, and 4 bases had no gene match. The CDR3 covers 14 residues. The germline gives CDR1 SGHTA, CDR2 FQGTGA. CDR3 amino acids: CASSPGGGYNEQFF. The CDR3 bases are TGTGCCAGCAGCCCAGGGGGCGGTTACAATGAGCAGTTCTTC.

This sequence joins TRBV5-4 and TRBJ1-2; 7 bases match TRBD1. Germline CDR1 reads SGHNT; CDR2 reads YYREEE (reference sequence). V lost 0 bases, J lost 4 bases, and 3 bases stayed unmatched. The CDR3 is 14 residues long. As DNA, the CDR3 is TGTGCCAGCAGCTTGGACAGGGGCGGCTATGGCTACACCTTC. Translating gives CASSLDRGGYGYTF.

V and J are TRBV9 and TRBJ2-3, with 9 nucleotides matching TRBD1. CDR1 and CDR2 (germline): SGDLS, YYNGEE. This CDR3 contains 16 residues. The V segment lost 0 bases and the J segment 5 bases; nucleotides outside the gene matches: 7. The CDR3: CASSVGGQGPRDTQYF. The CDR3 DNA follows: TGTGCCAGCAGCGTAGGGGGACAGGGACCAAGAGATACGCAGTATTTT. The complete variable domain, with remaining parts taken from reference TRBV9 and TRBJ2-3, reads DSGVTQTPKHLITATGQRVTLRCSPRSGDLSVYWYQQSLDQGLQFLIQYYNGEERAKGNILERFSAQQFPDLHSELNLSSLELGDSALYFCASSVGGQGPRDTQYFGPGTRLTVL.

The CDR3 sequence: CASSFSGGPRTGELFF. The CDR3 bases are TGTGCCAGCAGCTTTAGCGGGGGGCCCCGTACCGGGGAGCTGTTTTTT. The rearrangement links TRBV7-2 to TRBJ2-2, with TRBD2 matching 10 bases. The CDR3 is 16 amino acids. V was pared by 3 bases and J by 5 bases, with 6 bases of the junction left unmatched. Per the germline V gene, CDR1 is SGHTA and CDR2 is FQGNSA.

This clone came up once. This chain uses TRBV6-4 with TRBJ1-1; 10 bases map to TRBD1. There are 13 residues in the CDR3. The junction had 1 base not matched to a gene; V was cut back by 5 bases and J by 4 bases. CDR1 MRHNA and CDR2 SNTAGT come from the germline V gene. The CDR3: CASSRDRGTEAFF. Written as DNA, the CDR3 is TGTGCCAGCAGTCGGGACAGGGGCACTGAAGCTTTCTTT.

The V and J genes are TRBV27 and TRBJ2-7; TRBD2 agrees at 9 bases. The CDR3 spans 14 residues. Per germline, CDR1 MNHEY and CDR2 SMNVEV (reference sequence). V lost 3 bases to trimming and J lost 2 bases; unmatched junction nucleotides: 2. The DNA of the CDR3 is TGTGCCAGCAGTTTTAGCGGGGGAACCTACGAGCAGTACTTC. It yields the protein CASSFSGGTYEQYF.

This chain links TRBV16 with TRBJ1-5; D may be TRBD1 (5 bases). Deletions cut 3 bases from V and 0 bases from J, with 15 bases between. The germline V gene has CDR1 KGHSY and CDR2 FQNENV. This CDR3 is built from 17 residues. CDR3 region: CASSHQGLGDSNQPQHF. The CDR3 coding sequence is TGTGCCAGCAGCCATCAGGGCCTAGGCGATAGCAATCAGCCCCAGCATTTT.

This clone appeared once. The CDR3 loop is CASSARTGGNEKLFF. The CDR3 DNA reads as TGTGCCAGCAGCGCTAGGACCGGGGGTAATGAAAAACTGTTTTTT. The chain recombines TRBV5-4 with TRBJ1-4, with TRBD1 as a possible D gene (5 bases). Looked up from germline, CDR1 is SGHNT and CDR2 is YYREEE (reference sequence). The CDR3 covers 15 residues. V was shortened by 4 bases and J by 4 bases, with 14 bases between the two germline ends.

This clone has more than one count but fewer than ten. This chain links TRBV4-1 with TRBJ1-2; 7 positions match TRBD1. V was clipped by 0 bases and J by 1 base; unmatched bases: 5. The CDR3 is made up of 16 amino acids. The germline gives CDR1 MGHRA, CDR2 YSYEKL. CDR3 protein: CASSQDLGGLNYGYTF. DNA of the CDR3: TGCGCCAGCAGCCAAGATTTAGGGGGCCTTAACTATGGCTACACCTTC.

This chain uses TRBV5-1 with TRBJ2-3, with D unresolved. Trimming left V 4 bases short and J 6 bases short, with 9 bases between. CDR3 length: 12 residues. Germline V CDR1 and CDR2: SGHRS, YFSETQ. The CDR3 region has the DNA TGCGCCAGCAGCGTCGACACGGATACGCAGTATTTT. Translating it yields CASSVDTDTQYF.

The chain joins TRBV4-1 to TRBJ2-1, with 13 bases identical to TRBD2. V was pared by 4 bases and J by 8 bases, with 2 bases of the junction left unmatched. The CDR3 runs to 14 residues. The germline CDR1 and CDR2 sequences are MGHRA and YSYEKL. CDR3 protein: CASSPTSGGYEQFF. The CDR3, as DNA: TGCGCCAGCAGCCCGACTAGCGGGGGGTATGAGCAGTTCTTC.

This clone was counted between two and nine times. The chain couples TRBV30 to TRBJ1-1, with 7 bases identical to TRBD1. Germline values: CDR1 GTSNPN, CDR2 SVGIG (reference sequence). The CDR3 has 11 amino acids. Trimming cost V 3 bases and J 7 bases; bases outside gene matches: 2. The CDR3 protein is CAWSRQGEAFF. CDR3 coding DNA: TGTGCCTGGAGCCGACAGGGTGAAGCTTTCTTT. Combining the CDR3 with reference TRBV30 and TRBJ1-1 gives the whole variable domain SQTIHQWPATLVQPVGSPLSLECTVEGTSNPNLYWYRQAAGRGLQLLFYSVGIGQISSEVPQNLSASRPQDRQFILSSKKLLLSDSGFYLCAWSRQGEAFFGQGTRLTVV.

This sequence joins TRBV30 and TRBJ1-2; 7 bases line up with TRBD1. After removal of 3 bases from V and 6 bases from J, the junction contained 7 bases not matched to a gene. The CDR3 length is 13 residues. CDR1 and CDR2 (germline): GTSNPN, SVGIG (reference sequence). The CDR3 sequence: CAWSGITGDGYTF. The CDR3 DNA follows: TGTGCCTGGAGCGGAATAACAGGGGATGGCTACACCTTC.

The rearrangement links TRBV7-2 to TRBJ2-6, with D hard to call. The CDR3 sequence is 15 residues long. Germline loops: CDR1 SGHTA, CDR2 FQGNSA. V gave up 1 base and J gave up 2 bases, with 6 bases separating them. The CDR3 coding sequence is TGTGCCAGCAGCTTAGGCAGCGCTGGGGCCAACGTCCTGACTTTC. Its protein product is CASSLGSAGANVLTF.

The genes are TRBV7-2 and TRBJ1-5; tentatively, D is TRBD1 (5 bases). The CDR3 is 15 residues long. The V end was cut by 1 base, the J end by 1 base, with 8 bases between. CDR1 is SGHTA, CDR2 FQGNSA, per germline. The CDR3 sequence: CASSLVAGSNQPQHF. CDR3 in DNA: TGTGCCAGCAGCTTAGTCGCAGGGAGCAATCAGCCCCAGCATTTT. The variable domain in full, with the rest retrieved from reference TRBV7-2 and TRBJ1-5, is GAGVSQSPSNKVTEKGKDVELRCDPISGHTALYWYRQSLGQGLEFLIYFQGNSAPDKSGLPSDRFSAERTGGSVSTLTIQRTQQEDSAVYLCASSLVAGSNQPQHFGDGTRLSIL.

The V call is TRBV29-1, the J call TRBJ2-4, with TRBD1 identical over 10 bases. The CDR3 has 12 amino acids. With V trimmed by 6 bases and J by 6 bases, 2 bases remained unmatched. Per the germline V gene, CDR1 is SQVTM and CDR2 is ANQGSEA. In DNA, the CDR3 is TGCAGCGTCGGACAGGGGGGAAACATTCAGTACTTC. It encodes CSVGQGGNIQYF.

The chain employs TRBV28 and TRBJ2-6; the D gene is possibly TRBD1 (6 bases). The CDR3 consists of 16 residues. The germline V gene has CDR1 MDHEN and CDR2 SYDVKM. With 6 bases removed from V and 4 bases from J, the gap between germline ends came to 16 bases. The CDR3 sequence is CASRRRGSPGANVLTF. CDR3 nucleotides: TGTGCCAGCAGACGTAGGGGGTCCCCCGGGGCCAACGTCCTGACTTTC.

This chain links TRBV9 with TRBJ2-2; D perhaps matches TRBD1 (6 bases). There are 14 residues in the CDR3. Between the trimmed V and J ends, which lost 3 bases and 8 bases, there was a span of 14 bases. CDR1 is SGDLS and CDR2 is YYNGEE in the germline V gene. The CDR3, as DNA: TGTGCCAGCAGCGCGGACAGTTCCCCGGGGGAGCTGTTTTTT. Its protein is CASSADSSPGELFF. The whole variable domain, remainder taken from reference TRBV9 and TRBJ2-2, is DSGVTQTPKHLITATGQRVTLRCSPRSGDLSVYWYQQSLDQGLQFLIQYYNGEERAKGNILERFSAQQFPDLHSELNLSSLELGDSALYFCASSADSSPGELFFGEGSRLTVL.

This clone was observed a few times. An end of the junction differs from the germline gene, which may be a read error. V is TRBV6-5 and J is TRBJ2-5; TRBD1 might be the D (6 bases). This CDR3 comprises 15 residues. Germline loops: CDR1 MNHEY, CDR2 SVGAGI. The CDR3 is CASSESSGTQGTQYF. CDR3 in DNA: TGTGCCAGCAGCGAGTCATCCGGGACACAAGGGACCCAGTACTTC.

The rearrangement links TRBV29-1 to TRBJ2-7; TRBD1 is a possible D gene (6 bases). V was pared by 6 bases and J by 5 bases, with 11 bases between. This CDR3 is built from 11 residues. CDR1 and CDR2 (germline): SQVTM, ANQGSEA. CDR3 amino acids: CSVTGLDEQYF. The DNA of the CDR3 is TGCAGCGTAACAGGGTTGGACGAGCAGTACTTC.